The 6 T cell receptor beta chains presented below share a single source sample, sequenced in a study of low-dose radiotherapy and immunotherapy resistance in tumors. cDNA synthesis used a TRAV/TRBV-specific primer set for both chains. TCR amplification ran approximately 22 PCR cycles using constant-region and V-primer adapter primers. One entry per CDR3 protein, called by TCRdb with MiXCR from the reads. The data contain over 70,000 distinct CDR3 sequences, around a third of them singletons. The sample's time point: before trial treatment. Sequenced here: PBMCs, sampled before treatment. The receptors here all came from a female donor with ovarian cancer.

The sample holds many counts of this clonotype. The chain recombines TRBV12-3 or TRBV12-4 with TRBJ2-1, with TRBD2 identical over 9 bases. The ends lost 0 bases at V and 7 bases at J; junction bases unmatched: 7. This CDR3 has 16 amino acids. The DNA for the CDR3 is TGTGCCAGCAGTTTAGCGGGGCTAGCGGGAATGAATGAGCAGTTCTTC. Amino acid sequence: CASSLAGLAGMNEQFF.

This clonotype was seen more than once but under ten times. The genes are TRBV6-2 or TRBV6-3 and TRBJ2-1; 14 bases are shared with TRBD2. V shed 5 bases, J shed 9 bases, and the junction held 6 bases outside the gene matches. This CDR3 region has 15 residues. Germline lookup yields CDR1 MNHEY and CDR2 SVGEGT. CDR3 sequence: CASSATSGGAGEQFF. The CDR3 nucleotides are TGTGCCAGCAGTGCGACTAGCGGGGGGGCCGGTGAGCAGTTCTTC.

This clonotype was seen ten or more times. This chain joins TRBV3-1 and TRBJ2-2, with TRBD2 matching over 7 bases. CDR1 is LGHDT and CDR2 is YNNKEL in the germline V gene (reference sequence). CDR3 length equals 16 residues. The trim removed 1 base at V and 1 base at J, leaving 3 bases unmatched. This CDR3 is CASSQVGLRNTGELFF. The CDR3 DNA reads TGTGCCAGCAGCCAAGTGGGACTACGGAACACCGGGGAGCTGTTTTTT.

In DNA, the CDR3 is TGTGCCTGGAGTGACCGGACACGTTATAATTCACCCCTCCACTTT. It translates to CAWSDRTRYNSPLHF. V gene TRBV30 combines with J gene TRBJ1-6; D may be TRBD1 (5 bases). This CDR3 contains 15 residues. Looked up from germline, CDR1 is GTSNPN and CDR2 is SVGIG (reference sequence). The V and J ends lost 1 base and 4 bases respectively, with 11 bases between them.

The V and J genes are TRBV10-1 and TRBJ2-2, with no clear D. The CDR3 totals 14 residues. V was cut by 5 bases and J by 6 bases, with 13 bases left in between. Germline lookup yields CDR1 WNHNN and CDR2 SYGVQD (reference sequence). For the CDR3, the DNA is TGCGCCAGCAGTCTTGCGAAACTGGCCGGGGAGCTGTTTTTT. Translated: CASSLAKLAGELFF.

In this sample, this clonotype turned up many times. The rearrangement joins TRBV10-3 to TRBJ2-1; D may be TRBD1 or TRBD2 (6 bases each). This CDR3 has 13 amino acids. Trimming left V 10 bases short and J 8 bases short, with 18 bases between. Germline CDR1 reads ENHRY; CDR2 reads SYGVKD. CDR3 sequence (DNA): TGTGCCACCCTAAGGCTGGGGGGCGATGAGCAGTTCTTC. Protein: CATLRLGGDEQFF.